The T cell receptor beta chain under discussion was sequenced for a study of low-dose radiotherapy and immunotherapy resistance in tumors. Whole-study context: Starting cycle 1 day 1, oral aspirin 300 mg was given daily for four cycles.

TRAV- and TRBV-specific primers, spanning alpha and beta chains, primed first-strand cDNA. Using a constant-region primer together with a V-primer adapter, TCRs were subjected to 20 PCR cycles of amplification. TCRdb passed the reads through MiXCR, listing each CDR3 protein once. Of under 90,000 distinct CDR3 sequences detected, roughly 19% appear once; the ten largest clones hold 2.8%. The time point is: before trial treatment. This clonotype was detected many times. Germline V gene lookup returns CDR1 SGHTA and CDR2 FQGNSA. The CDR3 has 18 amino acids. V was trimmed by 5 bases and J by 0 bases, leaving 20 bases between them.

The genes are TRBV7-2 and TRBJ2-1; D call uncertain. The input for sequencing was PBMCs, taken before treatment. The sequence came from a male donor with prostate cancer. CDR3 in DNA: TGTGCCAGCAGCACCCATGGGTTCCGTCCCGACTCCTACAATGAGCAGTTCTTC. Translated, it gives CASSTHGFRPDSYNEQFF. The whole variable domain, remainder taken from reference TRBV7-2 and TRBJ2-1, is GAGVSQSPSNKVTEKGKDVELRCDPISGHTALYWYRQSLGQGLEFLIYFQGNSAPDKSGLPSDRFSAERTGGSVSTLTIQRTQQEDSAVYLCASSTHGFRPDSYNEQFFGPGTRLTVL.